The 23 T cell receptor beta chains presented below share a single source sample, sequenced in a study of shared clonotypes between healthy human individuals. Profiled with immunoSEQ multiplex PCR; TCRdb holds only in-frame clones, not every one. The sample records more than 1,200,000 clones, 98% being singletons. Sequencing was performed on naive CD4+ T cells sorted from blood. Subset denoted: CD45RA+ positively selected. All receptors derive from a man younger than 40 in good health.

This chain uses TRBV19 with TRBJ2-6; no reliable D call. Germline CDR1 LNHDA, CDR2 SQIVND (reference sequence). CDR3 length equals 14 residues. Deletions cut 3 bases from V and 1 base from J, with 4 bases between. CDR3 protein: CASSMVSGANVLTF. CDR3 nucleotide sequence: TGTGCCAGTAGTATGGTTTCTGGGGCCAACGTCCTGACTTTC.

J is TRBJ2-1 and V is TRBV7-9; 7 bases match TRBD2. The CDR3 totals 14 residues. Germline assignment: CDR1 SEHNR and CDR2 FQNEAQ (reference sequence). The trim removed 1 base at V and 9 bases at J, leaving 6 bases unmatched. The chain's CDR3 is CASSLVGDYGEQFF. Written as DNA, the CDR3 is TGTGCCAGCAGCTTAGTTGGGGACTACGGTGAGCAGTTCTTC.

The chain employs TRBV19 and TRBJ2-3; D is possibly TRBD1 (5 bases). This CDR3 contains 15 residues. Trimming cost V 3 bases and J 1 base, with 11 bases left between them. Germline V gives CDR1 LNHDA, CDR2 SQIVND (reference sequence). The CDR3 coding sequence is TGTGCCAGTAGTATGTTAGGGGTGGGCACAGATACGCAGTATTTT. Translation gives CASSMLGVGTDTQYF.

V usage is TRBV29-1 and J usage is TRBJ1-4; perhaps TRBD1 as D (6 bases). The V and J ends lost 8 bases and 15 bases respectively, with 25 bases between them. Germline CDR1 reads SQVTM; CDR2 reads ANQGSEA. This CDR3 spans 13 amino acids. For the CDR3, the DNA is TGCAGCACCGAAGACAACAGGGCGGGCGGCTTGTTTTTT. Translated, it gives CSTEDNRAGGLFF. The whole variable domain, remainder taken from reference TRBV29-1 and TRBJ1-4, is SAVISQKPSRDICQRGTSLTIQCQVDSQVTMMFWYRQQPGQSLTLIATANQGSEATYESGFVIDKFPISRPNLTFSTLTVSNMSPEDSSIYLCSTEDNRAGGLFFGSGTQLSVL.

The CDR3 DNA sequence: TGTGCCAGCAGCTTAGGACAGCTAGAAACTGGAAACACCATATATTTT. As protein: CASSLGQLETGNTIYF. The J gene is TRBJ1-3, the V gene TRBV7-2; maybe TRBD1 (5 bases). V shed 1 base and J shed 2 bases, with 12 bases lying between them. Germline V gene data show CDR1 as SGHTA and CDR2 as FQGNSA. This CDR3 region has 16 residues.

Worth noting for this clone: Other DNA sequences in the same sample also yield this CDR3. The chain is built from TRBV28 and TRBJ2-1; the match to TRBD2 covers 7 bases. Germline V lookup: CDR1 MDHEN, CDR2 SYDVKM. The length of the CDR3 is 15 residues. V shed 4 bases and J 1 base; nucleotides not matched to a gene: 4. Here the CDR3 DNA reads TGTGCCAGCAGTTCTCAGCGGGAATCCTACAATGAGCAGTTCTTC. This translates into CASSSQRESYNEQFF.

The chain combines TRBV5-1 with TRBJ2-7, with 9 bases matching TRBD2. The CDR3 runs 16 residues. Losses at the gene ends were 0 bases for V and 2 bases for J; bases not matched to a gene: 6. The V gene's germline CDR1 is SGHRS and CDR2 YFSETQ. The CDR3 here is CASSLALAGATYEQYF. The CDR3 nucleotides read TGCGCCAGCAGCTTGGCCTTAGCGGGAGCCACCTACGAGCAGTACTTC.

The chain combines TRBV27 with TRBJ2-3; the match to TRBD2 covers 8 bases. The V gene end was trimmed by 5 bases and the J gene end by 0 bases; junction bases not matched to a gene: 7. Looked up from germline, CDR1 is MNHEY and CDR2 is SMNVEV (reference sequence). This CDR3 is built from 16 residues. The CDR3 spells CASSPGLAASTDTQYF. The DNA for the CDR3 is TGTGCCAGCAGTCCCGGACTAGCTGCTAGCACAGATACGCAGTATTTT.

CDR3 protein: CASSPGPPSSGNTIYF. The DNA of the CDR3 is TGTGCCAGCTCACCGGGACCGCCGAGCTCTGGAAACACCATATATTTT. The genes are TRBV18 and TRBJ1-3; D is perhaps TRBD1 (5 bases). The CDR3 loop spans 16 amino acids. The germline V and J ends were trimmed by 3 bases and 0 bases, with 12 bases remaining between them. The V gene's germline CDR1 is KGHSH and CDR2 LQKENI.

This clone was counted a single time. V gene TRBV29-1 combines with J gene TRBJ2-2, with 7 positions matching TRBD1. Germline V lookup: CDR1 SQVTM, CDR2 ANQGSEA. The CDR3 sequence is 13 residues long. Trimming removed 6 bases from V and 5 bases from J; junction bases left unmatched: 6. The CDR3 bases are TGCAGCGTCGCCGACAGGGCGACCGGGGAGCTGTTTTTT. It codes for CSVADRATGELFF.

The CDR3 spells CASSESAGRSYTF. The CDR3 DNA reads TGTGCCAGCAGTGAGTCGGCAGGGAGAAGCTACACCTTC. The chain joins TRBV6-4 to TRBJ1-2, with a possible D match to TRBD1 (5 bases). Germline V gene sequence: CDR1 MRHNA, CDR2 SNTAGT. Trimming removed 3 bases from V and 9 bases from J, with 14 bases in between. CDR3 size: 13 residues.

V usage is TRBV5-1 and J usage is TRBJ2-7; 9 nucleotides agree with TRBD1. The CDR3 is 16 amino acids. CDR1 SGHRS and CDR2 YFSETQ come from the germline V gene. The ends lost 0 bases at V and 4 bases at J; junction bases unmatched: 8. CDR3 nucleotide sequence: TGCGCCAGCAGCTTGGGCCGGGACAGGGTAGGGTACGAGCAGTACTTC. This gives the protein CASSLGRDRVGYEQYF.

J is TRBJ2-7 and V is TRBV11-3; 7 bases fit TRBD1. CDR1 and CDR2 (germline): SGHNT, YENEEA. CDR3 size: 14 residues. V lost 5 bases, J lost 0 bases, and 4 bases stayed unmatched. The CDR3 protein is CASSKGQFSYEQYF. CDR3 in DNA: TGTGCCAGCAGCAAGGGACAGTTCTCCTACGAGCAGTACTTC.

Notes on this clone: Mismatch with germline at one junction end may stem from a read error. The chain couples TRBV11-2 to TRBJ2-7; D gene ambiguous. The CDR3 is made up of 16 amino acids. Germline assignment: CDR1 SGHAT and CDR2 FQNNGV. CDR3 sequence: CASSHEPRYRAYKQYF. CDR3 sequence (DNA): TGTGCCAGCAGTCACGAACCCCGTTACAGAGCCTACAAGCAGTACTTC.

V is TRBV5-1 and J is TRBJ2-1; no clear D. The CDR3 is made up of 13 amino acids. With 6 bases removed from V and 5 bases from J, the gap between germline ends came to 12 bases. Germline V gene lookup returns CDR1 SGHRS and CDR2 YFSETQ. The CDR3 sequence: CASTPGYNNEQFF. CDR3 sequence (DNA): TGCGCCAGCACTCCAGGCTACAACAATGAGCAGTTCTTC.

The V gene is TRBV9, the J gene TRBJ1-2; tentatively, D is TRBD1 (6 bases). The germline V and J ends were trimmed by 3 bases and 0 bases, with 12 bases remaining between them. Germline CDR1 reads SGDLS; CDR2 reads YYNGEE. CDR3 length: 15 amino acids. CDR3 sequence (DNA): TGTGCCAGCAGCGCTGGGACAAATTCTAACTATGGCTACACCTTC. This encodes CASSAGTNSNYGYTF.

This clone was picked up one time. J is TRBJ2-5 and V is TRBV15, with 7 bases identical to TRBD1. V gave up 3 bases and J gave up 2 bases; unmatched junction bases: 6. CDR1 and CDR2 (germline): LNHNV, YYDKDF (reference sequence). The CDR3 runs to 15 residues. In nucleotides, the CDR3 is TGTGCCACCAGCAGGAGCCGGGACAGACAAGAGACCCAGTACTTC. Its protein product is CATSRSRDRQETQYF.

V and J are TRBV5-8 and TRBJ2-7; D is unclear. The length of the CDR3 is 15 residues. Trimming pared 0 bases from V and 11 bases from J, leaving 21 bases between. Germline-derived CDR1 and CDR2 are SGHTS and YDEGEE. The CDR3 protein is CASSLGSRSGFREYF. For the CDR3, the DNA is TGTGCCAGCAGCTTGGGTAGTAGGTCGGGCTTTCGCGAGTACTTC.

The chain has TRBV7-2 and TRBJ2-1, with D unresolved. CDR3 size: 13 residues. The V gene lost 2 bases and the J gene lost 4 bases, with 6 bases spanning the gap. Germline V lookup: CDR1 SGHTA, CDR2 FQGNSA. CDR3 nucleotides: TGTGCCAGCAGCTTAAACAATTACAATGAGCAGTTCTTC. Its translation: CASSLNNYNEQFF. The full variable domain, in which reference TRBV7-2 and TRBJ2-1 provide the parts outside the CDR3, is GAGVSQSPSNKVTEKGKDVELRCDPISGHTALYWYRQSLGQGLEFLIYFQGNSAPDKSGLPSDRFSAERTGGSVSTLTIQRTQQEDSAVYLCASSLNNYNEQFFGPGTRLTVL.

The chain couples TRBV2 to TRBJ2-7; D is undetermined. The germline CDR1 and CDR2 sequences are SNHLY and FYNNEI. The CDR3 sequence is 12 residues long. Trimming shortened V by 3 bases and J by 4 bases, and 7 bases separated the two germline ends. The CDR3 here is CASSEGNYEQYF. The CDR3 nucleotides are TGTGCCAGCAGTGAGGGCAATTACGAGCAGTACTTC.

The gene calls are TRBV7-2 and TRBJ2-2; D uncertain. Per the germline V gene, CDR1 is SGHTA and CDR2 is FQGNSA. V was cut by 6 bases and J by 0 bases, with 5 bases left in between. The CDR3 has 13 residues. In nucleotides, the CDR3 is TGTGCCAGCAGACCGACGAACACCGGGGAGCTGTTTTTT. The encoded protein is CASRPTNTGELFF.

In DNA form, the CDR3 reads TGCGCCAGCAGCTTGGCGGCGCATCTAGCGGGAGGGCCGGGGTATGAGCAGTTCTTC. Protein: CASSLAAHLAGGPGYEQFF. V gene TRBV5-1 combines with J gene TRBJ2-1; 12 positions match TRBD2. J was trimmed by 8 bases and V by 0 bases; bases with no gene match: 15. The CDR3 extends over 19 amino acids. Germline assignment: CDR1 SGHRS and CDR2 YFSETQ.

This clone was counted a single time. This rearrangement joins TRBV7-9 to TRBJ1-2; the D gene is possibly TRBD1 (6 bases). The CDR3 covers 17 residues. CDR1 and CDR2 from the germline V gene are SEHNR and FQNEAQ (reference sequence). V lost 5 bases and J 2 bases, leaving 21 bases between the germline ends. The CDR3 region has the DNA TGTGCCAGCAGCCCAATACCCTCAGGGGCCAACAACTATGGCTACACCTTC. Protein sequence: CASSPIPSGANNYGYTF.